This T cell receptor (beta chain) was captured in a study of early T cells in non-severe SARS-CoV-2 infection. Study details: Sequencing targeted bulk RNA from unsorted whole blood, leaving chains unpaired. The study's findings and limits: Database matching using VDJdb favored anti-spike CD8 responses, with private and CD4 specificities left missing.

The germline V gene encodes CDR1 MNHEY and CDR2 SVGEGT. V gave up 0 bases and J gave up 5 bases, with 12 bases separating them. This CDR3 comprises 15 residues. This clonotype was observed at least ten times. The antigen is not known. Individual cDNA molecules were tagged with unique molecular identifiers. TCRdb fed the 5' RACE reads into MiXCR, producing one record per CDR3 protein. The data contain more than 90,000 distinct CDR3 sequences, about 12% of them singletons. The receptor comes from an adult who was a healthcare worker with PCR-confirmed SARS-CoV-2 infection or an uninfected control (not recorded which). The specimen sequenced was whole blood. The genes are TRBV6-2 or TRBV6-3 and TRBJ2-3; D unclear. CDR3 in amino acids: CASSYSDGYRDTQYF. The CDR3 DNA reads TGTGCCAGCAGTTACTCAGACGGGTATAGAGATACGCAGTATTTT.